Following are 6 T cell receptor beta chains from one sample sequenced in a study of T cells in Graves' hyperthyroidism and ophthalmopathy. The source material, RNA transcripts, was used to amplify TCR beta CDR3 regions. TCR CDR3 regions were first amplified by RT-PCR with HTBI primers. MiXCR, run by TCRdb on the multiplex PCR reads, gives a single entry per CDR3 protein. The sample holds some 420,000 distinct CDR3 sequences, approximately 13% seen once. Input material: blood. The receptor source for this set is a woman in her late teens or twenties with Graves' hyperthyroidism.

This clonotype has only one observation. A much larger clone lies one base from this, so it may be a read error. The J gene is TRBJ1-1, the V gene TRBV20-1; no reliable D call. This CDR3 is built from 12 residues. CDR1 and CDR2 from the germline V gene are DFQATT and SNEGSKA (reference sequence). The CDR3 reads CSSRIPGLEAFF. CDR3 DNA sequence: TGCAGTTCTAGAATTCCAGGACTGGAAGCTTTCTTT.

This clonotype was recorded at least ten times. The CDR3 region is CASSYSRGEQFF. The CDR3, as DNA: TGTGCCAGCAGTTACTCGAGGGGGGAGCAGTTCTTC. The chain employs TRBV6-2 or TRBV6-3 and TRBJ2-1, with TRBD1 as a possible D gene (6 bases). The CDR3 runs to 12 residues. Germline CDR1 and CDR2: MNHEY and SVGEGT. Trimming shortened V by 0 bases and J by 10 bases, and 7 bases separated the two germline ends.

This clonotype was picked up many times. The chain combines TRBV7-2 with TRBJ2-1, with D perhaps matching TRBD2 (6 bases). This CDR3 comprises 15 residues. CDR1 and CDR2 from the germline V gene are SGHTA and FQGNSA. V lost 1 base to trimming and J lost 3 bases, with 10 bases between them. CDR3 nucleotides: TGTGCCAGCAGCTTAGAACGGGAGTTCTACAATGAGCAGTTCTTC. Translation gives CASSLEREFYNEQFF.

This clonotype was observed at least ten times. The chain has TRBV10-3 and TRBJ2-3; 8 positions agree with TRBD2. The junction had 0 bases not matched to a gene; V was cut back by 0 bases and J by 1 base. The CDR3 length is 15 residues. Looked up from germline, CDR1 is ENHRY and CDR2 is SYGVKD. The CDR3: CAISESTSGTDTQYF. DNA for the CDR3: TGTGCCATCAGTGAGTCGACTAGCGGCACAGATACGCAGTATTTT.

The CDR3 is CASSQGLGRTSGSPYEQYF. The DNA of the CDR3 is TGTGCCAGCAGCCAAGGTCTGGGCCGAACTAGCGGGTCACCCTACGAGCAGTACTTC. The chain carries TRBV3-1 and TRBJ2-7; 9 bases fit TRBD2. V trimming: 1 base; J trimming: 2 bases; junction bases outside the gene matches: 15. Germline V gives CDR1 LGHDT, CDR2 YNNKEL (reference sequence). This CDR3 region has 19 residues.

This rearrangement joins TRBV4-3 to TRBJ2-2; D remains ambiguous. CDR3 length: 14 amino acids. The germline V gene encodes CDR1 LGHNA and CDR2 YSLEER. The V end was cut by 0 bases, the J end by 6 bases, with 8 bases between. CDR3 protein: CASSQDLIAGELFF. Written as DNA, the CDR3 is TGCGCCAGCAGCCAAGATCTTATTGCCGGGGAGCTGTTTTTT.